This TCR beta chain is from a study of blood T cell repertoires in COVID-19. The germline gives CDR1 MGHDK, CDR2 SYGVNS. This CDR3 is built from 13 residues. V was shortened by 7 bases and J by 8 bases, with 15 bases between the two germline ends. Sequenced by immunoSEQ multiplex PCR; TCRdb stores in-frame clones only, minus some. The sample yields about 250,000 clones, around 87% seen once. What was sequenced was PBMCs or T cells enriched from blood (not recorded which). The source is a woman aged 50 to 60 who had recovered from COVID-19. The chain joins TRBV25-1 to TRBJ2-1; D perhaps matches TRBD2 (6 bases). The DNA of the CDR3 is TGTGCCAGCATCCGACGGGAGAGTCATGAGCAGTTCTTC. It encodes CASIRRESHEQFF. Supplemented by reference TRBV25-1 and TRBJ2-1, the full variable domain reads EADIYQTPRYLVIGTGKKITLECSQTMGHDKMYWYQQDPGMELHLIHYSYGVNSTEKGDLSSESTVSRIRTEHFPLTLESARPSHTSQYLCASIRRESHEQFFGPGTRLTVL.